This T cell receptor (beta chain) was observed in a study of blood T cell repertoires in COVID-19. Turning to the study itself: Sample material is recorded as cDNA or gDNA derived from T cells, B-cell-depleted T cells, or PBMCs.

In germline, CDR1 is KGHSH, CDR2 LQKENI. The CDR3 is 16 amino acids. Trimming stripped 3 bases from V and 1 base from J, with 13 bases between. In the authors' workflow: Amplification of reference gene primers provided the estimated nucleated cell counts. The assay was immunoSEQ multiplex PCR, and TCRdb's table has in-frame clones only and misses some. D and trimming were read from the DNA, whereas the V and J calls and clone size are those reported in that table. The sample shows around 100,000 clones, 70% to 90% of them seen only once. V usage is TRBV18 and J usage is TRBJ1-3; maybe TRBD1 (5 bases). The source of this sequence is a human donor in a cohort sampled during active COVID-19. Sequences were obtained from peripheral blood. This CDR3 reads CASSPEGAMSGNTIYF. The CDR3 DNA reads TGTGCCAGCTCACCGGAAGGGGCCATGTCTGGAAACACCATATATTTT.